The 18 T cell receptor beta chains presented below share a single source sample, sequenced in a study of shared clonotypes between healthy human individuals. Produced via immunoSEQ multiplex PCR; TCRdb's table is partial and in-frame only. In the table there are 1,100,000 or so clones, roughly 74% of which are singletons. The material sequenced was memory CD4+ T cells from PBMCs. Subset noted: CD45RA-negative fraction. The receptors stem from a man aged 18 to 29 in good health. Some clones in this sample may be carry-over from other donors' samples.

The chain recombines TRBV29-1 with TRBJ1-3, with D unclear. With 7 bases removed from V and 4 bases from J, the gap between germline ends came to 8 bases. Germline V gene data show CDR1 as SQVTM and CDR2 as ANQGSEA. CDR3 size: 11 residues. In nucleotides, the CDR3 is TGCAGCGCTGTCCACGGAAACACCATATATTTT. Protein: CSAVHGNTIYF.

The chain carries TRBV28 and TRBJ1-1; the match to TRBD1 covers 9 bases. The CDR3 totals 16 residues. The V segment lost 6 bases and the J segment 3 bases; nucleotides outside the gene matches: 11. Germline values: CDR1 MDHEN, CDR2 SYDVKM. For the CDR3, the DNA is TGTGCCAGCAGCCCTCTTCCGGGACAGGGATACACTGAAGCTTTCTTT. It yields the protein CASSPLPGQGYTEAFF.

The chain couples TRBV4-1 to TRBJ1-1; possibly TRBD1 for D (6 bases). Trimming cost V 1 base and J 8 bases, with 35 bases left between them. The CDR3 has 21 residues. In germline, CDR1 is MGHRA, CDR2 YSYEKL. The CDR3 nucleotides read TGCGCCAGCAGCCAAGTGTGGGGGGCTTCGGTTCTAATGGACGCGAAAGACGAAGCTTTCTTT. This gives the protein CASSQVWGASVLMDAKDEAFF.

CDR3 region: CASSTSRGWCNQPQHF. The CDR3 DNA follows: TGTGCCAGCTCAACCTCCAGGGGTTGGTGCAATCAGCCCCAGCATTTT. The V and J genes are TRBV25-1 and TRBJ1-5; D might be TRBD1 (6 bases). The CDR3 loop spans 16 amino acids. The V end was cut by 8 bases, the J end by 2 bases, with 19 bases between. The germline gives CDR1 MGHDK, CDR2 SYGVNS.

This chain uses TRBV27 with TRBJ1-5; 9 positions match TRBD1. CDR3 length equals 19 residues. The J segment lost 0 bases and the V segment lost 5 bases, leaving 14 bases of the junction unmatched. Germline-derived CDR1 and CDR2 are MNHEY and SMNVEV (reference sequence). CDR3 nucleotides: TGTGCCAGCAGTGACCTCAAGTCCGGGACAGGGACTAGCAATCAGCCCCAGCATTTT. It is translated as CASSDLKSGTGTSNQPQHF.

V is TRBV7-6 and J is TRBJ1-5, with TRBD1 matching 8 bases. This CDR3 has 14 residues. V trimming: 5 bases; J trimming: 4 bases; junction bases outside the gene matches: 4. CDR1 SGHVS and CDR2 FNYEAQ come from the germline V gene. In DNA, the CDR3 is TGTGCCAGCAGCCCGAGACAGGGGAATCAGCCCCAGCATTTT. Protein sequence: CASSPRQGNQPQHF.

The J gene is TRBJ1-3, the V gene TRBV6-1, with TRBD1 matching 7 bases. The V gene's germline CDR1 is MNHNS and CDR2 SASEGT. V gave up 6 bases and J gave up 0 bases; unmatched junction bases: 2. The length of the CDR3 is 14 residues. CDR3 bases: TGTGCCAGCAGGACAGGGAGCTCTGGAAACACCATATATTTT. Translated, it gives CASRTGSSGNTIYF.

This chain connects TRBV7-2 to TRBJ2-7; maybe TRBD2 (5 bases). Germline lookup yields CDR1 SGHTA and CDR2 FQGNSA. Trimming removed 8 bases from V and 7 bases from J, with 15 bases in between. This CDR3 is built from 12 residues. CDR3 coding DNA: TGTGCCAGCGGGCCGGGGTACGGGGAGCAGTACTTC. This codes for CASGPGYGEQYF. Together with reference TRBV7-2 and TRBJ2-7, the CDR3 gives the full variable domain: GAGVSQSPSNKVTEKGKDVELRCDPISGHTALYWYRQSLGQGLEFLIYFQGNSAPDKSGLPSDRFSAERTGGSVSTLTIQRTQQEDSAVYLCASGPGYGEQYFGPGTRLTVT.

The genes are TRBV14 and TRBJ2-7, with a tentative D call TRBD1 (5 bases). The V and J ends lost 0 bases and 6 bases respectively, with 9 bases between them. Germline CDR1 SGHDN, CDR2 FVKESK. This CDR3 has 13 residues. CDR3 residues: CASSQDQGGEQYF. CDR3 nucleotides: TGTGCCAGCAGCCAAGATCAGGGCGGCGAGCAGTACTTC.

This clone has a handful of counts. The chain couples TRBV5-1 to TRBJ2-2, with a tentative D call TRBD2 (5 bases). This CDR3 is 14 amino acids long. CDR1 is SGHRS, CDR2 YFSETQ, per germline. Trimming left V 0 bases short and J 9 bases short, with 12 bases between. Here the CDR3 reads CASSLGGKWWELFF. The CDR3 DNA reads TGCGCCAGCAGCTTGGGAGGGAAGTGGTGGGAGCTGTTTTTT. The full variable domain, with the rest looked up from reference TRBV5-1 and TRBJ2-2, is KAGVTQTPRYLIKTRGQQVTLSCSPISGHRSVSWYQQTPGQGLQFLFEYFSETQRNKGNFPGRFSGRQFSNSRSEMNVSTLELGDSALYLCASSLGGKWWELFFGEGSRLTVL.

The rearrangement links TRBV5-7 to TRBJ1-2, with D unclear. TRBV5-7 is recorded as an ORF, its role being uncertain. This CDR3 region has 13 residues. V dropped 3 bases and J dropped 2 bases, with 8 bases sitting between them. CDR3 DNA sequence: TGTGCCAGCAGCTCTAGAGGAAACTATGGCTACACCTTC. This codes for CASSSRGNYGYTF.

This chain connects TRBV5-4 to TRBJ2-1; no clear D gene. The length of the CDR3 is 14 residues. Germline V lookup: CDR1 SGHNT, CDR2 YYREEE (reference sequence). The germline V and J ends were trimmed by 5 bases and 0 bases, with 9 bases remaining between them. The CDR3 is CASRGRDSYNEQFF. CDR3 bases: TGTGCCAGCAGGGGAAGGGACTCCTACAATGAGCAGTTCTTC.

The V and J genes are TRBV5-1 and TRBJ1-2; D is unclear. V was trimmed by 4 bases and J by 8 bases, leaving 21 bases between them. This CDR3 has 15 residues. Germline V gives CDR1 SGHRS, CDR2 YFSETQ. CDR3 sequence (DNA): TGCGCCAGCAGCGACCCTAGGGAGGGCCTCGGAGGCTACACCTTC. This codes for CASSDPREGLGGYTF.

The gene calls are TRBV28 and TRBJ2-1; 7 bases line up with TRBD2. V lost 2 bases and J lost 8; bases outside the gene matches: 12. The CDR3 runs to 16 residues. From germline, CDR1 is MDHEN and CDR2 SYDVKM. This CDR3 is CASSLGGGTSLHEQFF. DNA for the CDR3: TGTGCCAGCAGTTTAGGGGGAGGGACTTCTTTACATGAGCAGTTCTTC.

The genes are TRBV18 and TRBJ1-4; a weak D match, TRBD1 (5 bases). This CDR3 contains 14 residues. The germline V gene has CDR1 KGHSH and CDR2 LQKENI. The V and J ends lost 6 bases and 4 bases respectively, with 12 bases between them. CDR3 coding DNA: TGTGCCAGCTCGCAGTCGGGGGTTAATGAAAAACTGTTTTTT. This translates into CASSQSGVNEKLFF.

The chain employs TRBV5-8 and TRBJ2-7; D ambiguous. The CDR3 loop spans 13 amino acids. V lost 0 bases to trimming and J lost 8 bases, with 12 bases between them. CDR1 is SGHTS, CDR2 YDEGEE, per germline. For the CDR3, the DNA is TGTGCCAGCAGCTTGGCTACTTCCTGGAAGCAGTACTTC. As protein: CASSLATSWKQYF. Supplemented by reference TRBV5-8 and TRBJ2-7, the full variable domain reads EAGVTQSPTHLIKTRGQQATLRCSPISGHTSVYWYQQALGLGLQFLLWYDEGEERNRGNFPPRFSGRQFPNYSSELNVNALELEDSALYLCASSLATSWKQYFGPGTRLTVT.

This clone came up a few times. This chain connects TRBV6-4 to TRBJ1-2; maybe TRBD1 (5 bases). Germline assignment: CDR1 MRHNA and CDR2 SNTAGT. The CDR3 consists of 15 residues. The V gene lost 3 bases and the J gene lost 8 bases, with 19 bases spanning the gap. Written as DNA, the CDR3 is TGTGCCAGCAGTGAAGGGGCCGACCGATCCAGCGGCTACACCTTC. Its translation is CASSEGADRSSGYTF.

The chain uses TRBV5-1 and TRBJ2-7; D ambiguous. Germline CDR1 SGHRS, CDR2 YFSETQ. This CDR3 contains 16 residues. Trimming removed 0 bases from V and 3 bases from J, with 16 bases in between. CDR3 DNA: TGCGCCAGCAGCTTGGCGGGCGGAGTCGGTTACTACGAGCAGTACTTC. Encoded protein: CASSLAGGVGYYEQYF. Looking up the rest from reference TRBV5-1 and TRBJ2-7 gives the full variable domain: KAGVTQTPRYLIKTRGQQVTLSCSPISGHRSVSWYQQTPGQGLQFLFEYFSETQRNKGNFPGRFSGRQFSNSRSEMNVSTLELGDSALYLCASSLAGGVGYYEQYFGPGTRLTVT.